This TCR beta chain was profiled in a study of CD8+ T cells in alopecia areata. On the study more broadly: People stayed on tofacitinib for 6 to 18 months, then stopped the drug for 6 months.

Sequencing relied on a cDNA template that was reverse transcribed from extracted RNA. Produced via immunoSEQ multiplex PCR; TCRdb's table is partial and in-frame only. The sample shows 150,000 to 200,000 clones, 50% to 60% of them seen only once. Germline CDR1 LGHNA, CDR2 YNFKEQ. The CDR3 totals 14 residues. Deletions cut 0 bases from V and 7 bases from J, with 12 bases between. Both peripheral blood and punch biopsies of lesional scalp skin were obtained from patients who had alopecia areata. Study conclusions and caveats: Normal scalp had lower clonality than lesional scalp, with alopecia totalis/universalis lesions showing this most strongly. In scalp samples, resident alphabeta T cells of normal skin are also sequenced.

Concerning this clone: Its antigen is unidentified.

The sample here was CD4+ T cells sorted from blood, taken at week 0. V usage is TRBV4-2 and J usage is TRBJ2-5; weak D call: TRBD2 (6 bases). The clonotype originates from a human donor with alopecia areata. In DNA form, the CDR3 reads TGTGCCAGCAGCCAAGACTGGGGAGCGGGGACCCAGTACTTC. This codes for CASSQDWGAGTQYF.